This entry lists 24 T cell receptor beta chains sequenced from one sample in a study of blood T cell repertoires in COVID-19. The protocol was immunoSEQ multiplex PCR, while the TCRdb copy is restricted to in-frame clones and leaves out a portion. The sample contains about 140,000 clones, 60% to 80% of which appear only once. Sequencing was carried out using peripheral blood. The receptor source for this set is a woman in her 50s with active or convalescent COVID-19.

The chain employs TRBV4-2 and TRBJ1-2, with a tentative D call TRBD1 (5 bases). Germline CDR1 reads LGHNA; CDR2 reads YNFKEQ. Deletions cut 0 bases from V and 10 bases from J, with 15 bases between. This CDR3 has 14 residues. The DNA of the CDR3 is TGTGCCAGCAGCCAAGAAAATTCCGGGGGACTCTACACCTTC. Translation gives CASSQENSGGLYTF.

This clone was seen just once. The J gene is TRBJ2-5, the V gene TRBV14; D may be TRBD2 (5 bases). V was clipped by 1 base and J by 7 bases, with 10 bases between them. The CDR3 runs 13 residues. CDR1 SGHDN and CDR2 FVKESK come from the germline V gene. In DNA, the CDR3 is TGTGCCAGCAGCCAAGTGCTAGCCGCGACCCAGTACTTC. It yields the protein CASSQVLAATQYF.

This sequence joins TRBV6-5 and TRBJ2-1; 12 bases align to TRBD2. The CDR3 has 14 amino acids. The germline V gene has CDR1 MNHEY and CDR2 SVGAGI. Germline trimming cut 7 bases from V and 11 bases from J; bases unmatched to any gene: 9. In DNA form, the CDR3 reads TGTGCCAGCAATACTAGCGGGAGGTCCCATAAGCAGTTCTTC. This encodes CASNTSGRSHKQFF.

The chain joins TRBV2 to TRBJ1-2, with D possibly being TRBD1 (6 bases). This CDR3 has 15 amino acids. Germline assignment: CDR1 SNHLY and CDR2 FYNNEI. V was shortened by 1 base and J by 2 bases, with 11 bases between the two germline ends. CDR3 residues: CASSEGPGANYGYTF. CDR3 in DNA: TGTGCCAGCAGTGAAGGTCCAGGGGCCAACTATGGCTACACCTTC. Filled out from reference TRBV2 and TRBJ1-2, the complete variable domain reads EPEVTQTPSHQVTQMGQEVILRCVPISNHLYFYWYRQILGQKVEFLVSFYNNEISEKSEIFDDQFSVERPDGSNFTLKIRSTKLEDSAMYFCASSEGPGANYGYTFGSGTRLTVV.

J is TRBJ1-2 and V is TRBV28, with 8 bases matching TRBD1. CDR1 and CDR2 from the germline V gene are MDHEN and SYDVKM. V lost 4 bases to trimming and J lost 8 bases; unmatched junction nucleotides: 3. CDR3 length equals 12 residues. CDR3: CASSSRTGGYTF. CDR3 nucleotides: TGTGCCAGCAGTTCCCGGACAGGGGGCTACACCTTC.

The chain carries TRBV10-3 and TRBJ1-6; 8 nucleotides line up with TRBD1. Germline V CDR1 and CDR2: ENHRY, SYGVKD. The ends lost 3 bases at V and 7 bases at J; junction bases unmatched: 5. The CDR3 loop spans 15 amino acids. CDR3 region: CAISDPGQGNSPLHF. The CDR3 nucleotides read TGTGCCATCAGTGACCCCGGACAGGGCAATTCACCCCTCCACTTT.

The chain uses TRBV19 and TRBJ1-5; maybe TRBD1 (6 bases). Germline V gene sequence: CDR1 LNHDA, CDR2 SQIVND (reference sequence). V lost 6 bases and J 10 bases, leaving 22 bases between the germline ends. The CDR3 covers 15 residues. The CDR3 here is CASSMGADYPDPQHF. CDR3 nucleotide sequence: TGTGCCAGTAGCATGGGGGCAGACTACCCAGACCCCCAGCATTTT.

This chain uses TRBV9 with TRBJ2-1, with D possibly matching TRBD2 (7 bases). Germline values: CDR1 SGDLS, CDR2 YYNGEE. This CDR3 region has 16 residues. Trimming took off 6 bases at V and 7 bases at J, with 23 bases between the two ends. The chain's CDR3 is CASNAPPSGGGNEQFF. In DNA, the CDR3 is TGTGCCAGCAACGCCCCCCCTAGCGGAGGGGGTAATGAGCAGTTCTTC.

V is TRBV19 and J is TRBJ1-2; D gene unclear. CDR3 size: 13 residues. V was shortened by 7 bases and J by 4 bases, with 13 bases between the two germline ends. CDR1 and CDR2 (germline): LNHDA, SQIVND (reference sequence). The CDR3 sequence is CASTPTPLYGYTF. The CDR3, as DNA: TGTGCCAGTACCCCGACACCCCTCTATGGCTACACCTTC.

This clone appeared a single time. This chain joins TRBV6-6 and TRBJ1-6, with a tentative D call TRBD1 (6 bases). Germline lookup yields CDR1 MNHNY and CDR2 SVGAGI (reference sequence). Trimming left V 0 bases short and J 4 bases short, with 10 bases between. CDR3 length equals 16 residues. The CDR3 protein is CASSYSQQGYNSPLHF. CDR3 sequence (DNA): TGTGCCAGCAGTTACTCACAACAGGGTTATAATTCACCCCTCCACTTT.

This clone was recorded a few times. This chain joins TRBV9 and TRBJ2-3; 14 positions agree with TRBD2. CDR1 and CDR2 from the germline V gene are SGDLS and YYNGEE. J lost 1 base, V lost 0 bases, and 4 bases had no gene match. This CDR3 region has 18 residues. The CDR3 nucleotides are TGTGCCAGCAGCGTAGGACTAGCGGGAGGGCTCGGCACAGATACGCAGTATTTT. It is translated as CASSVGLAGGLGTDTQYF.

The CDR3 DNA follows: TGTGCCTGGAGTGACGGGACAGGGGCCAACACCATATATTTT. Translated: CAWSDGTGANTIYF. The J gene is TRBJ1-3, the V gene TRBV30; 10 bases align to TRBD1. Trimming removed 1 base from V and 7 bases from J; junction bases left unmatched: 4. This CDR3 has 14 amino acids. Germline CDR1 GTSNPN, CDR2 SVGIG (reference sequence).

The chain links TRBV20-1 to TRBJ2-5, with D tentatively TRBD2 (5 bases). There are 11 residues in the CDR3. Trimming took 8 bases from V and 1 from J, leaving 8 bases between them. Germline V lookup: CDR1 DFQATT, CDR2 SNEGSKA (reference sequence). CDR3 amino acids: CSPAGQETQYF. CDR3 nucleotides: TGCAGTCCTGCGGGCCAAGAGACCCAGTACTTC.

The chain links TRBV6-6 to TRBJ2-7; 9 bases are shared with TRBD2. The J segment lost 4 bases and the V segment lost 5 bases, leaving 15 bases of the junction unmatched. Germline-derived CDR1 and CDR2 are MNHNY and SVGAGI (reference sequence). The CDR3 loop spans 17 amino acids. The CDR3 region is CASSPHRPSGRSYEQYF. In nucleotides, the CDR3 is TGTGCCAGCAGTCCCCACAGGCCCAGCGGGAGGTCTTACGAGCAGTACTTC.

The chain uses TRBV30 and TRBJ2-7, with 7 bases fitting TRBD2. V lost 3 bases to trimming and J lost 5 bases; unmatched junction nucleotides: 7. The V gene's germline CDR1 is GTSNPN and CDR2 SVGIG (reference sequence). The CDR3 contains 13 residues. CDR3 DNA: TGTGCCTGGAGGGGGGGGAAGTTCGACGAGCAGTACTTC. Translating gives CAWRGGKFDEQYF.

The chain employs TRBV9 and TRBJ1-5, with 7 bases lining up with TRBD1. The CDR3 sequence is 16 residues long. V shed 4 bases and J 1 base; nucleotides not matched to a gene: 8. Germline CDR1 and CDR2: SGDLS and YYNGEE. CDR3 in DNA: TGTGCCAGCAGCCGTCGGACAGGAGAAAGCAATCAGCCCCAGCATTTT. Protein sequence: CASSRRTGESNQPQHF.

This clone was observed a few times. This sequence joins TRBV5-1 and TRBJ2-7; D remains unclear. This CDR3 contains 14 residues. V was shortened by 7 bases and J by 7 bases, with 21 bases between the two germline ends. Germline V gene data show CDR1 as SGHRS and CDR2 as YFSETQ. The CDR3 nucleotides read TGCGCCAGCGGGTATCATTCGACCTCGCGGGAGCAGTACTTC. The encoded protein is CASGYHSTSREQYF.

The chain couples TRBV30 to TRBJ1-4, with D possibly TRBD1 on 6 matching bases. This CDR3 is built from 18 residues. The germline V and J ends were trimmed by 1 base and 8 bases, with 26 bases remaining between them. Germline lookup yields CDR1 GTSNPN and CDR2 SVGIG (reference sequence). The CDR3: CAWSGVGQLGSTGEKLFF. CDR3 in DNA: TGTGCCTGGAGTGGGGTAGGCCAGCTGGGGTCCACAGGGGAAAAACTGTTTTTT.

The J gene is TRBJ1-2, the V gene TRBV5-6; D is uncertain. CDR1 and CDR2 from the germline V gene are SGHDT and YYEEEE. The CDR3 extends over 12 amino acids. Deletions cut 1 base from V and 8 bases from J, with 9 bases between. The CDR3 sequence is CASSLYPRGYTF. The CDR3 DNA reads TGTGCCAGCAGCTTGTATCCCAGGGGCTACACCTTC.

The gene calls are TRBV19 and TRBJ2-1; TRBD2 is a possible D gene (6 bases). V shed 0 bases and J shed 9 bases, with 18 bases lying between them. This CDR3 has 16 residues. Germline V gene sequence: CDR1 LNHDA, CDR2 SQIVND (reference sequence). The CDR3 sequence is CASSIEVGFGSGEQFF. The DNA for the CDR3 is TGTGCCAGTAGTATAGAAGTGGGATTCGGGAGCGGTGAGCAGTTCTTC. The full variable domain, completed using reference TRBV19 and TRBJ2-1, is DGGITQSPKYLFRKEGQNVTLSCEQNLNHDAMYWYRQDPGQGLRLIYYSQIVNDFQKGDIAEGYSVSREKKESFPLTVTSAQKNPTAFYLCASSIEVGFGSGEQFFGPGTRLTVL.

The chain recombines TRBV4-2 with TRBJ1-6; D not certain. Per germline, CDR1 LGHNA and CDR2 YNFKEQ. The CDR3 totals 16 residues. V was clipped by 3 bases and J by 10 bases, with 19 bases between them. CDR3 in DNA: TGTGCCAGCAGCCAGGCCGGAATTCAGGAAGGATCACCCCTCCACTTT. Residues: CASSQAGIQEGSPLHF.

This sequence joins TRBV19 and TRBJ2-1; 9 positions match TRBD2. The V gene end was trimmed by 5 bases and the J gene end by 4 bases; junction bases not matched to a gene: 0. This CDR3 comprises 13 residues. The germline gives CDR1 LNHDA, CDR2 SQIVND (reference sequence). CDR3 protein: CASSLAGYNEQFF. The CDR3 coding sequence is TGTGCCAGTAGTCTAGCGGGGTACAATGAGCAGTTCTTC.

The chain uses TRBV6-1 and TRBJ1-6; D is uncertain. Trimming left V 2 bases short and J 14 bases short, with 16 bases between. The CDR3 length is 14 residues. Looked up from germline, CDR1 is MNHNS and CDR2 is SASEGT. The DNA for the CDR3 is TGTGCCAGCAGTGAATACCGCGCTGGAGGGTCCCTCCACTTT. It specifies CASSEYRAGGSLHF.

V gene TRBV7-2 combines with J gene TRBJ2-7, with a possible D match to TRBD2 (5 bases). CDR3 length: 14 amino acids. The V gene's germline CDR1 is SGHTA and CDR2 FQGNSA. Deletions cut 5 bases from V and 2 bases from J, with 13 bases between. The CDR3 DNA reads as TGTGCCAGCAGCGAGAGGAGCGGCGCCTACGAGCAGTACTTC. Protein sequence: CASSERSGAYEQYF.